Sequencing of this T cell receptor (beta chain) was carried out in a study of chemoradiotherapy in HPV16-positive cancers. Study outcomes and limitations: During treatment, candidate HPV-specific clones and E7-related motifs expanded in tumor.

About this clone itself: Its specificity is not known.

TCRdb keeps only in-frame clones here, not all; method: immunoSEQ multiplex PCR. Among 12,000 or so clones listed, roughly 90% were seen once. This CDR3 spans 16 amino acids. The V gene's germline CDR1 is MGHRA and CDR2 YSYEKL. V gave up 0 bases and J gave up 7 bases, with 15 bases separating them. This receptor was taken from a human donor with HPV-associated anogenital cancer. This specimen consisted of blood, obtained from a patient who underwent chemoradiotherapy. The J gene is TRBJ1-4, the V gene TRBV4-1, with D tentatively TRBD1 (5 bases). The CDR3 is CASSQDRGRGSEKLFF. CDR3 DNA sequence: TGCGCCAGCAGCCAAGATCGGGGCAGAGGGAGTGAAAAACTGTTTTTT.